The 10 T cell receptor beta chains reported below all come from one sample, sequenced in a study of cytomegalovirus exposure and HLA in healthy donors. Profiling relied on immunoSEQ multiplex PCR, and the TCRdb table lists in-frame clones only, not all of them. In the table there are 200,000 or so clones, roughly 82% of which are singletons. The material sequenced was PBMCs. Receptors originate from a man younger than 35 in good health and CMV-seropositive.

The CDR3 sequence is CASSPRTSADSYEQYF. CDR3 sequence (DNA): TGTGCCAGCAGCCCCCGGACTAGCGCCGACTCCTACGAGCAGTACTTC. V and J are TRBV11-1 and TRBJ2-7; 9 nucleotides agree with TRBD2. CDR1 and CDR2 (germline): SGHAT, FQDESV (reference sequence). The ends lost 5 bases at V and 0 bases at J; junction bases unmatched: 8. The CDR3 consists of 16 residues.

CDR3 sequence (DNA): TGTGCCAGCAGTGAACCGGGACTAGGTGTCTACGAGCAGTACTTC. Its protein is CASSEPGLGVYEQYF. The V gene is TRBV6-1, the J gene TRBJ2-7; 8 bases are shared with TRBD2. CDR3 length: 15 amino acids. The junction had 6 bases not matched to a gene; V was cut back by 2 bases and J by 3 bases. Germline loops: CDR1 MNHNS, CDR2 SASEGT.

The chain uses TRBV5-1 and TRBJ1-2; D uncertain. CDR1 and CDR2 (germline): SGHRS, YFSETQ. The germline V and J ends were trimmed by 2 bases and 6 bases, with 5 bases remaining between them. The CDR3 loop spans 11 amino acids. Here the CDR3 reads CASSFEDGYTF. DNA for the CDR3: TGCGCCAGCAGCTTCGAGGATGGCTACACCTTC.

This chain uses TRBV27 with TRBJ2-2; possibly TRBD1 for D (5 bases). Between the trimmed V and J ends, which lost 3 bases and 4 bases, there was a span of 9 bases. The CDR3 is 14 residues long. The germline V gene encodes CDR1 MNHEY and CDR2 SMNVEV (reference sequence). The CDR3 DNA sequence: TGTGCCAGCAGTTTTTGGACAAGCACCGGGGAGCTGTTTTTT. Its translation is CASSFWTSTGELFF.

The gene calls are TRBV7-3 and TRBJ2-3; D might be TRBD1 (6 bases). The V end lost 5 bases, the J end lost 5 bases, and 11 bases lay between the germline ends. Germline assignment: CDR1 SGHTA and CDR2 FQGTGA. The CDR3 is 13 residues long. The CDR3 loop reads CASSPTRGDTQYF. As DNA, the CDR3 is TGTGCCAGCAGCCCAACCAGGGGAGATACGCAGTATTTT.

The rearrangement uses TRBV9 and TRBJ2-1; 7 bases agree with TRBD2. The V gene's germline CDR1 is SGDLS and CDR2 YYNGEE. Trimming cost V 3 bases and J 8 bases; bases outside gene matches: 5. This CDR3 has 13 amino acids. CDR3 nucleotides: TGTGCCAGCAGCGCGGGGGGAGGGTATGAGCAGTTCTTC. Amino acids: CASSAGGGYEQFF.

This clone has only one observation. V gene TRBV30 combines with J gene TRBJ2-1; 8 positions match TRBD2. V shed 3 bases and J 3 bases; nucleotides not matched to a gene: 7. The V gene's germline CDR1 is GTSNPN and CDR2 SVGIG (reference sequence). This CDR3 is built from 15 residues. The CDR3, as DNA: TGTGCCTGGAGATCTTTGAGCGGGGGCTACAATGAGCAGTTCTTC. The encoded protein is CAWRSLSGGYNEQFF. Using reference TRBV30 and TRBJ2-1 for the parts outside the CDR3, the full variable domain is SQTIHQWPATLVQPVGSPLSLECTVEGTSNPNLYWYRQAAGRGLQLLFYSVGIGQISSEVPQNLSASRPQDRQFILSSKKLLLSDSGFYLCAWRSLSGGYNEQFFGPGTRLTVL.

The chain couples TRBV14 to TRBJ1-2; 7 positions agree with TRBD1. V lost 4 bases, J lost 3 bases, and 5 bases stayed unmatched. The CDR3 runs to 14 residues. Germline-derived CDR1 and CDR2 are SGHDN and FVKESK. CDR3 loop: CASSPRQGYYGYTF. In DNA, the CDR3 is TGTGCCAGCAGCCCCAGACAGGGTTACTATGGCTACACCTTC.

In nucleotides, the CDR3 is TGTGCCAGCAGTTTACCGGGAACGAATCAGCCCCAGCATTTT. Translated, it gives CASSLPGTNQPQHF. The chain joins TRBV28 to TRBJ1-5; no firm D call. CDR3 length equals 14 residues. The V and J ends lost 2 bases and 4 bases respectively, with 9 bases between them. Looked up from germline, CDR1 is MDHEN and CDR2 is SYDVKM.

The V gene is TRBV15, the J gene TRBJ1-2, with TRBD1 as a possible D gene (5 bases). Germline CDR1 LNHNV, CDR2 YYDKDF (reference sequence). This CDR3 contains 15 residues. The V gene lost 0 bases and the J gene lost 2 bases, with 10 bases spanning the gap. Here the CDR3 DNA reads TGTGCCACCAGCAGAGATCAGGGTTTAAACTATGGCTACACCTTC. Translated, it gives CATSRDQGLNYGYTF.